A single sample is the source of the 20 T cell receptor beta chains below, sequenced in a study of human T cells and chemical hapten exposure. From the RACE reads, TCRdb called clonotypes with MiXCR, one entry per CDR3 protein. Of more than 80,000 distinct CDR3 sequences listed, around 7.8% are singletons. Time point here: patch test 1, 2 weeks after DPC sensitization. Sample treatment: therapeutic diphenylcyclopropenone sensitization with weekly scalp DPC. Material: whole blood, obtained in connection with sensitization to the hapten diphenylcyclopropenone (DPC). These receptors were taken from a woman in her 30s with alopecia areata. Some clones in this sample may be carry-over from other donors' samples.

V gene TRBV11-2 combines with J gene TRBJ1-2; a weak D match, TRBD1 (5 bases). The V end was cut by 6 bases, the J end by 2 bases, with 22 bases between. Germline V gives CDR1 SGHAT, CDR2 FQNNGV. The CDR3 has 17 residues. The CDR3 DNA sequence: TGTGCCAGCAGTACCCCGTCGTGGAACAGGAGAAACTATGGCTACACCTTC. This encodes CASSTPSWNRRNYGYTF.

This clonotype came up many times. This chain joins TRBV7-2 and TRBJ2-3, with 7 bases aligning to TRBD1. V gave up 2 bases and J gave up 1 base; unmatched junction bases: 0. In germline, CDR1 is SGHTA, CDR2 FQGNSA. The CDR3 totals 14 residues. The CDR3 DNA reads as TGTGCCAGCAGCTTACAGGGGGGCACAGATACGCAGTATTTT. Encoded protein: CASSLQGGTDTQYF.

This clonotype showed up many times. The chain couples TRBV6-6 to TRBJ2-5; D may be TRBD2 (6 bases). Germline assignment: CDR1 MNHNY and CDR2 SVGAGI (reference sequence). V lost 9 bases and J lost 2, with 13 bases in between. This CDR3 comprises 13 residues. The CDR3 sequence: CASRLVPQETQYF. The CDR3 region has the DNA TGTGCCAGTCGACTAGTCCCACAAGAGACCCAGTACTTC.

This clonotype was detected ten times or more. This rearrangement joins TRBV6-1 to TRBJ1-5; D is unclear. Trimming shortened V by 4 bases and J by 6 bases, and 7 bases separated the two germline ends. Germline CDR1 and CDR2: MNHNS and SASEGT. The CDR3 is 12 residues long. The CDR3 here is CASSGGFQPQHF. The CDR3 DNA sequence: TGTGCCAGCAGTGGGGGATTTCAGCCCCAGCATTTT.

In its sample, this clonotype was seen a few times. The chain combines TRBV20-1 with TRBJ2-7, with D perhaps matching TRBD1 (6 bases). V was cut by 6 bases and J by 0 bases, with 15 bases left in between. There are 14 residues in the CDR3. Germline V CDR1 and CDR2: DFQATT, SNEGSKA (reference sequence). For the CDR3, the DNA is TGCAGTGCCGGCAACAACAGGGTCTCCTACGAGCAGTACTTC. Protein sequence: CSAGNNRVSYEQYF.

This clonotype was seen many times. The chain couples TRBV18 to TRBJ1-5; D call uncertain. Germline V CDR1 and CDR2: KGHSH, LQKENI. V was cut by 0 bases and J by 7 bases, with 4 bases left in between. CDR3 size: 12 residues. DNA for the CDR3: TGTGCCAGCTCACCACCGATGCAGCCCCAGCATTTT. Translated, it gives CASSPPMQPQHF.

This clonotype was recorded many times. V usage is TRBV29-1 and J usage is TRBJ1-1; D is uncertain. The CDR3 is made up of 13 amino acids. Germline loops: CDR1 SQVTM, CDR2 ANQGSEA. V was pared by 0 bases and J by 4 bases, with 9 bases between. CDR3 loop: CSVEDRPTTEAFF. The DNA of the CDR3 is TGCAGCGTTGAAGATCGTCCAACCACTGAAGCTTTCTTT. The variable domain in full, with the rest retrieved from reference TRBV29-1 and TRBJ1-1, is SAVISQKPSRDICQRGTSLTIQCQVDSQVTMMFWYRQQPGQSLTLIATANQGSEATYESGFVIDKFPISRPNLTFSTLTVSNMSPEDSSIYLCSVEDRPTTEAFFGQGTRLTVV.

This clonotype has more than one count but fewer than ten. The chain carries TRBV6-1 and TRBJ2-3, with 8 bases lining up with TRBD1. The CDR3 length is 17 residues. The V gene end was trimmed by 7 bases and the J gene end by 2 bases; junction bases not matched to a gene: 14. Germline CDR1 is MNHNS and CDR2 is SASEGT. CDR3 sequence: CASTALGTGGLTDTQYF. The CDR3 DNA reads TGTGCCAGCACCGCCCTGGGGACAGGAGGGCTCACAGATACGCAGTATTTT.

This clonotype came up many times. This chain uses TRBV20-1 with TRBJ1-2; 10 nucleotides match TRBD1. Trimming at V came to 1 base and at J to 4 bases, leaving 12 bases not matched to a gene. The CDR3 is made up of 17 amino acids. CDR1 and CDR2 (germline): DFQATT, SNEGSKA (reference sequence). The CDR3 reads CSARVAPRDRGPYGYTF. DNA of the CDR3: TGCAGTGCTAGAGTTGCGCCCCGGGACAGGGGCCCCTATGGCTACACCTTC.

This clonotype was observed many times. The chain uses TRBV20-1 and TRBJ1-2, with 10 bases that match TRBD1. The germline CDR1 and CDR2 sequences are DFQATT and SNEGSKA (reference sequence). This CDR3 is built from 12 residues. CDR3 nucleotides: TGCAGCGGGACAGGGGATTCCTATGGCTACACCTTC. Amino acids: CSGTGDSYGYTF.

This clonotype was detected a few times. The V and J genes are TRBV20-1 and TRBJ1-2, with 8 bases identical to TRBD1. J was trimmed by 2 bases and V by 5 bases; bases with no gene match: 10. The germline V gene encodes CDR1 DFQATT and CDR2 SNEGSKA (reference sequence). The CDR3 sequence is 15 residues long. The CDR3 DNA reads TGCAGTGCTGGAATTACAGGGGGGAACAACTATGGCTACACCTTC. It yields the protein CSAGITGGNNYGYTF.

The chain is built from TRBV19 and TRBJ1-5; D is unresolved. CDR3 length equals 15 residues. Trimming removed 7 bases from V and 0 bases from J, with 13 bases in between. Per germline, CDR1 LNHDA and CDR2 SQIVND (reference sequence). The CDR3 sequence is CASIPDGYSNQPQHF. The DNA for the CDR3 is TGTGCCAGTATCCCGGACGGATATAGCAATCAGCCCCAGCATTTT.

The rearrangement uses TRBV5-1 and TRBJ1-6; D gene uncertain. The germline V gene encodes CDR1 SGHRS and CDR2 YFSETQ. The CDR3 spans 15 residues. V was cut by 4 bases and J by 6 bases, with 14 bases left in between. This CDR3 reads CASSATEKPNSPLHF. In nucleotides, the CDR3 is TGCGCCAGCAGCGCAACAGAAAAGCCTAATTCACCCCTCCACTTT. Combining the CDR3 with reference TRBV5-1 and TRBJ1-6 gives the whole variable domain KAGVTQTPRYLIKTRGQQVTLSCSPISGHRSVSWYQQTPGQGLQFLFEYFSETQRNKGNFPGRFSGRQFSNSRSEMNVSTLELGDSALYLCASSATEKPNSPLHFGNGTRLTVT.

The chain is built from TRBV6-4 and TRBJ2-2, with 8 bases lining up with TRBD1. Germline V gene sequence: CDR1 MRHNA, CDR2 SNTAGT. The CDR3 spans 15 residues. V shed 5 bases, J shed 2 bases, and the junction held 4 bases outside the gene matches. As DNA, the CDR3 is TGTGCCAGCAGTCGGGACAGGAGTAACACCGGGGAGCTGTTTTTT. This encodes CASSRDRSNTGELFF.

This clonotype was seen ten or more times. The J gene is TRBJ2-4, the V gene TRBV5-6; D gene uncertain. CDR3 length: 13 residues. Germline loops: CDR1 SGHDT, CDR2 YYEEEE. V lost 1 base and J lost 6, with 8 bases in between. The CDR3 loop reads CASSLWRVNIQYF. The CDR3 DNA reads TGTGCCAGCAGCTTGTGGCGCGTAAACATTCAGTACTTC.

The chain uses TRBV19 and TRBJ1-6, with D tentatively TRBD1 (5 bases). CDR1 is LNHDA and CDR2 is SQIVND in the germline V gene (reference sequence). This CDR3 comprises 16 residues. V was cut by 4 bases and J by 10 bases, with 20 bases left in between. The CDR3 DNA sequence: TGTGCCAGTAGTACCACCACCGTCAGGGTAGGATCACCCCTCCACTTT. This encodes CASSTTTVRVGSPLHF.

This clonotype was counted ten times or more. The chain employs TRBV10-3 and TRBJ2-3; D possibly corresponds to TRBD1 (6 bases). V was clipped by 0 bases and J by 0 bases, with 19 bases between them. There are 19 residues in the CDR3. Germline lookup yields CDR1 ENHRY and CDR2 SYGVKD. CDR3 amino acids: CAISESGRGLSSSTDTQYF. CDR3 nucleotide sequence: TGTGCCATCAGTGAGTCAGGCAGGGGCCTTAGCTCTAGCACAGATACGCAGTATTTT.

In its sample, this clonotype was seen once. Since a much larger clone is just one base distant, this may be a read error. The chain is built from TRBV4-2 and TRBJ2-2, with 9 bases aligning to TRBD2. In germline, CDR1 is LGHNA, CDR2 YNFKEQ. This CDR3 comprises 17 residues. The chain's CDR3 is CASSTSGGGANAGELFF. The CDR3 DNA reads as TGTGCCAGCAGCACATCGGGCGGGGGGGCGAACGCCGGGGAGCTGTTTTTT.

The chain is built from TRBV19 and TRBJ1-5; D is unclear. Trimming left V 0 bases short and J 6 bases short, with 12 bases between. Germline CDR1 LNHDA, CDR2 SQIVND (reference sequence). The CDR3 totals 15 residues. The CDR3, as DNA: TGTGCCAGTAGTATAGATTTTGACCCCTTTCAGCCCCAGCATTTT. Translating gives CASSIDFDPFQPQHF.

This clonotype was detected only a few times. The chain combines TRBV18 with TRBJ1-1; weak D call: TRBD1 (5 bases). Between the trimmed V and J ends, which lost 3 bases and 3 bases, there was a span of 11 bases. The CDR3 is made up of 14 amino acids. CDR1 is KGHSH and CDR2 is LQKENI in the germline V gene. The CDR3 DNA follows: TGTGCCAGCTCACCGAGATCGGGGGACACTGAAGCTTTCTTT. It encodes CASSPRSGDTEAFF.